The 30 T cell receptor beta chains reported below all come from one sample, sequenced in a study of monozygotic twins with inflammatory bowel disease. TCRdb re-called the 5' RACE reads and shows each CDR3 protein once, DNA omitted. This sample's table has some 330,000 distinct CDR3 sequences. The sequenced sample was blood. The receptors were gathered from a human donor with ulcerative colitis or Crohn's disease, or a healthy co-twin of an affected twin (not recorded which).

CDR3 amino acids: CSARAGYGYGTDTQYF. The chain carries TRBV20-1 and TRBJ2-3; TCRdb's assignment of TRBD1 cannot be checked, as there is no DNA. CDR3 length equals 16 residues. The germline gives CDR1 DFQATT, CDR2 SNEGSKA (reference sequence).

This chain joins TRBV6-5 and TRBJ2-3; absent DNA, TCRdb's TRBD2 call cannot be checked. Germline-derived CDR1 and CDR2 are MNHEY and SVGAGI. The CDR3 contains 16 residues. This chain's CDR3 is CASSSLAGGRVDTQYF.

This chain links TRBV7-2 with TRBJ2-5. The CDR3 is 13 residues long. CDR1 is SGHTA, CDR2 FQGNSA, per germline. CDR3 residues: CASSLEQKETQYF. Full variable domain (outside the CDR3, taken from reference TRBV7-2 and TRBJ2-5): GAGVSQSPSNKVTEKGKDVELRCDPISGHTALYWYRQSLGQGLEFLIYFQGNSAPDKSGLPSDRFSAERTGGSVSTLTIQRTQQEDSAVYLCASSLEQKETQYFGPGTRLLVL.

The CDR3 sequence: CSASLSLTANTEAFF. V is TRBV20-1 and J is TRBJ1-1; no DNA is available, so the TRBD1 call from TCRdb remains unchecked. The germline V gene encodes CDR1 DFQATT and CDR2 SNEGSKA (reference sequence). This CDR3 has 15 residues.

The V and J genes are TRBV12-3 or TRBV12-4 and TRBJ1-5. This CDR3 has 14 residues. The CDR3 reads CASSHGMVGQPQHF.

The rearrangement uses TRBV6-5 and TRBJ2-5; the TCRdb call, TRBD1, lacks DNA for checking. The CDR3 is 15 amino acids. Germline CDR1 and CDR2: MNHEY and SVGAGI. CDR3: CASSYGGRTQETQYF.

The J gene is TRBJ2-6, the V gene TRBV25-1; TCRdb's D call of TRBD1 is untestable without DNA. CDR3 length equals 21 residues. Germline V gives CDR1 MGHDK, CDR2 SYGVNS. This chain's CDR3 is CASSEFLRGGGYGAGANVLTF.

CDR3 region: CASSTQGSPALEQYF. The rearrangement joins TRBV27 to TRBJ2-7; lacking DNA, the TRBD1 call made by TCRdb goes unchecked. From germline, CDR1 is MNHEY and CDR2 SMNVEV (reference sequence). This CDR3 spans 15 amino acids.

The chain is built from TRBV12-3 or TRBV12-4 and TRBJ2-7; TCRdb proposes TRBD1, but this gene call is untestable without DNA. The CDR3 contains 17 residues. The CDR3 here is CASSLGFGATGTYEQYF.

V and J are TRBV19 and TRBJ2-7. The CDR3 runs to 12 residues. The germline V gene encodes CDR1 LNHDA and CDR2 SQIVND (reference sequence). The CDR3 is CASSIVIDEQYF.

V is TRBV24-1 and J is TRBJ2-3; TCRdb's D call of TRBD1 is untestable without DNA. CDR1 and CDR2 (germline): KGHDR, SFDVKD. This CDR3 has 15 amino acids. This chain's CDR3 is CATSDLGQVGDTQYF.

V is TRBV5-5 and J is TRBJ1-5; with no DNA, the TCRdb D assignment of TRBD1 cannot be verified. The CDR3 is made up of 14 amino acids. Per germline, CDR1 SGHKS and CDR2 YYEKEE (reference sequence). CDR3 loop: CASSAGTAYQPQHF.

The V call is TRBV5-6, the J call TRBJ2-1. Germline V gene sequence: CDR1 SGHDT, CDR2 YYEEEE. This CDR3 comprises 14 residues. CDR3 sequence reads: CASSFLGLFGEQFF.

This sequence joins TRBV28 and TRBJ2-7; TCRdb's D call of TRBD1 is untestable without DNA. This CDR3 is built from 12 residues. Germline V gives CDR1 MDHEN, CDR2 SYDVKM. CDR3 loop: CASRDPSYEQYF.

This chain links TRBV7-2 with TRBJ2-7; absent DNA, TCRdb's TRBD1 call cannot be checked. Germline V gene data show CDR1 as SGHTA and CDR2 as FQGNSA. This CDR3 region has 14 residues. This CDR3 reads CASSLDRVVYEQYF.

This sequence joins TRBV4-3 and TRBJ2-5; checking the TCRdb D call of TRBD1 is not possible without DNA. This CDR3 comprises 15 residues. The germline gives CDR1 LGHNA, CDR2 YSLEER. The CDR3 reads CASSLSGTGTETQYF.

The V and J genes are TRBV28 and TRBJ2-7; there is no DNA to check the TCRdb D call of TRBD2. In germline, CDR1 is MDHEN, CDR2 SYDVKM. The CDR3 has 14 residues. CDR3 protein: CASSLRGGSFTTYF.

V gene TRBV28 combines with J gene TRBJ1-1; TCRdb reports TRBD1, a call that lacks DNA to check it against. The CDR3 is made up of 15 amino acids. CDR1 is MDHEN, CDR2 SYDVKM, per germline. CDR3 residues: CASSFPGTPNTEAFF.

The chain employs TRBV4-3 and TRBJ2-6. Germline V lookup: CDR1 LGHNA, CDR2 YSLEER. This CDR3 has 15 residues. The CDR3 region is CASSQDFSGANVLTF.

This chain connects TRBV3-1 to TRBJ2-3; TCRdb reports TRBD2, a call that lacks DNA to check it against. Germline V gene lookup returns CDR1 LGHDT and CDR2 YNNKEL (reference sequence). This CDR3 contains 16 residues. The CDR3 region is CASSLRTSGGTDTQYF.

The chain uses TRBV6-2 or TRBV6-3 and TRBJ2-7; with no DNA, the TCRdb D assignment of TRBD2 cannot be verified. The CDR3 loop spans 16 amino acids. Germline lookup yields CDR1 MNHEY and CDR2 SVGEGT. The CDR3 is CASSYGSGGRNYEQYF.

The chain combines TRBV12-3 or TRBV12-4 with TRBJ2-7; TCRdb calls TRBD1, which cannot be checked without DNA. The CDR3 length is 13 residues. This CDR3 reads CASRRQDLREQYF.

The chain couples TRBV29-1 to TRBJ2-1; TCRdb's D gene call, TRBD1, goes unchecked for lack of DNA. CDR3 size: 14 residues. Germline CDR1 reads SQVTM; CDR2 reads ANQGSEA. CDR3 amino acids: CSVERGLGYNEQFF.

The chain employs TRBV7-9 and TRBJ2-2; TCRdb picks TRBD1, but there is no DNA to check that call. Germline V gene sequence: CDR1 SEHNR, CDR2 FQNEAQ (reference sequence). The CDR3 extends over 14 amino acids. The CDR3 here is CASSSAGGSGVLFF.

J is TRBJ1-2 and V is TRBV20-1. The CDR3 runs to 14 residues. Per germline, CDR1 DFQATT and CDR2 SNEGSKA (reference sequence). CDR3 loop: CSARAGTANYGYTF.

V and J are TRBV7-2 and TRBJ2-3; TCRdb's assignment of TRBD1 cannot be checked, as there is no DNA. The germline gives CDR1 SGHTA, CDR2 FQGNSA. This CDR3 is 15 amino acids long. The CDR3 is CASSPPGGDADTQYF. The whole variable domain, filled in from reference TRBV7-2 and TRBJ2-3, reads GAGVSQSPSNKVTEKGKDVELRCDPISGHTALYWYRQSLGQGLEFLIYFQGNSAPDKSGLPSDRFSAERTGGSVSTLTIQRTQQEDSAVYLCASSPPGGDADTQYFGPGTRLTVL.

The chain recombines TRBV11-2 with TRBJ2-1; TCRdb indicates TRBD1, and absent DNA this call remains unverified. The CDR3 has 15 amino acids. CDR1 is SGHAT and CDR2 is FQNNGV in the germline V gene. The CDR3 sequence is CASSLQGLGTNEQFF.

The chain recombines TRBV6-6 with TRBJ1-1; TCRdb outputs TRBD1, but without DNA this stays unchecked. The CDR3 loop spans 12 amino acids. Per the germline V gene, CDR1 is MNHNY and CDR2 is SVGAGI (reference sequence). CDR3 in amino acids: CASRPPDTEAFF.

The chain links TRBV6-6 to TRBJ2-7; the TRBD2 assignment by TCRdb is unverifiable without DNA. CDR1 and CDR2 (germline): MNHNY, SVGAGI (reference sequence). There are 13 residues in the CDR3. Here the CDR3 reads CASRAGGPYEQYF.

The chain couples TRBV7-2 to TRBJ1-5. Germline assignment: CDR1 SGHTA and CDR2 FQGNSA. This CDR3 comprises 14 residues. CDR3: CASSSGDGNQPQHF.